The 27 T cell receptor beta chains presented below share a single source sample, sequenced in a study of cytomegalovirus exposure and HLA in healthy donors. Use of 60 Vbeta and 13 Jbeta primers characterized the PCR. TCRdb keeps only in-frame clones here, not all; method: immunoSEQ multiplex PCR. The sample gives 190,000 or so clones, under 85% of which show up once; over 1.5% is in the top ten. The sequencing input was PBMCs. These receptor sequences come from a man in his forties or fifties in good health and CMV-seronegative.

The V call is TRBV19, the J call TRBJ2-5; D is unclear. The germline gives CDR1 LNHDA, CDR2 SQIVND (reference sequence). The V end lost 1 base, the J end lost 3 bases, and 12 bases lay between the germline ends. The CDR3 runs to 15 residues. The CDR3 region has the DNA TGTGCCAGTAGTATAGGAATAGCACTCAAAGAGACCCAGTACTTC. As protein: CASSIGIALKETQYF.

This clone was picked up one time. The chain recombines TRBV19 with TRBJ2-5, with 9 bases fitting TRBD1. This CDR3 spans 15 amino acids. Trimming at V came to 5 bases and at J to 2 bases, leaving 6 bases not matched to a gene. CDR1 is LNHDA, CDR2 SQIVND, per germline (reference sequence). The CDR3 loop is CASSAQGARQETQYF. The CDR3 bases are TGTGCCAGTAGTGCACAGGGGGCGCGACAAGAGACCCAGTACTTC.

The CDR3 loop reads CASSLGLAGGGRQETQYF. DNA of the CDR3: TGCGCCAGCAGCTTGGGACTAGCGGGGGGCGGACGACAAGAGACCCAGTACTTC. This sequence joins TRBV5-1 and TRBJ2-5; 13 bases align to TRBD2. From germline, CDR1 is SGHRS and CDR2 YFSETQ. V was clipped by 0 bases and J by 2 bases; unmatched bases: 7. The CDR3 runs to 18 residues.

The rearrangement joins TRBV9 to TRBJ2-7; 10 bases map to TRBD1. The CDR3 runs 15 residues. After removal of 2 bases from V and 7 bases from J, the junction contained 9 bases not matched to a gene. Germline CDR1 reads SGDLS; CDR2 reads YYNGEE. The CDR3 spells CASSVTGTGVGEQYF. The CDR3 region has the DNA TGTGCCAGCAGCGTTACCGGGACAGGGGTAGGGGAGCAGTACTTC.

The chain is built from TRBV2 and TRBJ2-5, with TRBD2 matching 9 bases. The ends lost 2 bases at V and 5 bases at J; junction bases unmatched: 6. The CDR3 has 15 amino acids. The germline V gene encodes CDR1 SNHLY and CDR2 FYNNEI. CDR3: CASSELGLARETQYF. The CDR3 DNA reads TGTGCCAGCAGTGAACTGGGACTAGCACGTGAGACCCAGTACTTC.

The chain combines TRBV19 with TRBJ2-3, with 10 bases identical to TRBD2. This CDR3 has 15 amino acids. Looked up from germline, CDR1 is LNHDA and CDR2 is SQIVND (reference sequence). V was pared by 7 bases and J by 4 bases, with 8 bases of the junction left unmatched. The CDR3 reads CASTPAGGLSDTQYF. The CDR3 nucleotides are TGTGCCAGTACCCCAGCGGGGGGGCTTTCAGATACGCAGTATTTT.

This clone was detected once. V gene TRBV28 combines with J gene TRBJ2-7, with TRBD1 matching over 7 bases. The J segment lost 3 bases and the V segment lost 4 bases, leaving 6 bases of the junction unmatched. The CDR3 is 14 residues long. The V gene's germline CDR1 is MDHEN and CDR2 SYDVKM. The CDR3 region is CASSWGTEVYEQYF. CDR3 bases: TGTGCCAGCAGTTGGGGGACAGAGGTCTACGAGCAGTACTTC.

This sequence joins TRBV7-2 and TRBJ2-6; D is uncertain. This CDR3 is built from 18 residues. Trimming removed 2 bases at V and 0 bases at J, with 14 bases between. CDR1 and CDR2 (germline): SGHTA, FQGNSA. The CDR3: CASSLRWMAGSGANVLTF. For the CDR3, the DNA is TGTGCCAGCAGCTTAAGATGGATGGCAGGCTCTGGGGCCAACGTCCTGACTTTC.

This chain joins TRBV28 and TRBJ2-7; 7 nucleotides agree with TRBD2. Germline V lookup: CDR1 MDHEN, CDR2 SYDVKM. The trim removed 11 bases at V and 6 bases at J, leaving 19 bases unmatched. This CDR3 has 15 amino acids. CDR3 coding DNA: TGTGCCGGGTCATACGTGGGGGGGAGGTCCGGCGAGCAGTACTTC. Its protein product is CAGSYVGGRSGEQYF. Drawing the rest from reference TRBV28 and TRBJ2-7, the complete variable domain is DVKVTQSSRYLVKRTGEKVFLECVQDMDHENMFWYRQDPGLGLRLIYFSYDVKMKEKGDIPEGYSVSREKKERFSLILESASTNQTSMYLCAGSYVGGRSGEQYFGPGTRLTVT.

The rearrangement uses TRBV5-6 and TRBJ2-2; 8 nucleotides agree with TRBD2. The germline V gene encodes CDR1 SGHDT and CDR2 YYEEEE. Trimming cost V 1 base and J 4 bases; bases outside gene matches: 6. CDR3 size: 16 residues. The CDR3, as DNA: TGTGCCAGCAGCTTGTACGGGGGGGCCCCCACCGGGGAGCTGTTTTTT. Encoded protein: CASSLYGGAPTGELFF.

The chain uses TRBV6-5 and TRBJ1-2, with 10 bases matching TRBD1. Losses at the gene ends were 6 bases for V and 6 bases for J; bases not matched to a gene: 10. Germline V gene sequence: CDR1 MNHEY, CDR2 SVGAGI. CDR3 size: 15 residues. CDR3 region: CASRPPGTGANGYTF. For the CDR3, the DNA is TGTGCCAGCAGGCCGCCGGGGACAGGGGCTAATGGCTACACCTTC.

This rearrangement joins TRBV5-1 to TRBJ1-3; tentatively, D is TRBD1 (6 bases). V gave up 4 bases and J gave up 0 bases, with 14 bases separating them. CDR3 length equals 16 residues. Germline V gene data show CDR1 as SGHRS and CDR2 as YFSETQ. The CDR3 loop is CASSPDSYPSGNTIYF. DNA for the CDR3: TGCGCCAGCAGCCCGGACAGCTACCCCTCTGGAAACACCATATATTTT.

The chain employs TRBV9 and TRBJ2-5; TRBD2 agrees at 13 bases. CDR1 SGDLS and CDR2 YYNGEE come from the germline V gene. This CDR3 comprises 18 residues. The junction had 7 bases not matched to a gene; V was cut back by 1 base and J by 1 base. CDR3 nucleotides: TGTGCCAGCAGCGTAACTAGCGGGGGGGCCTCCCCCCAAGAGACCCAGTACTTC. It specifies CASSVTSGGASPQETQYF.

The chain joins TRBV7-9 to TRBJ1-5; no reliable D call. This CDR3 is built from 13 residues. Trimming pared 2 bases from V and 4 bases from J, leaving 6 bases between. Germline values: CDR1 SEHNR, CDR2 FQNEAQ (reference sequence). The CDR3, as DNA: TGTGCCAGCAGCTTAAGGGAGAATCAGCCCCAGCATTTT. Translation gives CASSLRENQPQHF.

The chain's CDR3 is CASSERAGTYEQYF. CDR3 coding DNA: TGTGCCAGCAGTGAAAGGGCGGGGACCTACGAGCAGTACTTC. The chain carries TRBV25-1 and TRBJ2-7; D might be TRBD2 (6 bases). Between the trimmed V and J ends, which lost 2 bases and 2 bases, there was a span of 10 bases. Per the germline V gene, CDR1 is MGHDK and CDR2 is SYGVNS. The CDR3 is 14 residues long.

This clone was counted once. The chain employs TRBV14 and TRBJ2-2, with 11 bases identical to TRBD2. The CDR3 runs to 17 residues. V gave up 5 bases and J gave up 1 base; unmatched junction bases: 6. CDR1 is SGHDN, CDR2 FVKESK, per germline. The CDR3 DNA reads as TGTGCCAGCAGCACCCGGACTAGCGGGCAGAACACCGGGGAGCTGTTTTTT. Amino acids: CASSTRTSGQNTGELFF.

The CDR3 loop reads CASSPRSGSGQGSEQYF. The CDR3 nucleotides read TGTGCCAGCTCACCACGGAGCGGCAGTGGGCAGGGGTCCGAGCAGTACTTC. V usage is TRBV18 and J usage is TRBJ2-7, with a weak D call TRBD1 (6 bases). The CDR3 totals 17 residues. The V end lost 1 base, the J end lost 6 bases, and 22 bases lay between the germline ends. The germline CDR1 and CDR2 sequences are KGHSH and LQKENI.

This clone has more than one count but fewer than ten. The V and J genes are TRBV9 and TRBJ1-1; the D is unclear. CDR1 and CDR2 (germline): SGDLS, YYNGEE. V was shortened by 0 bases and J by 8 bases, with 8 bases between the two germline ends. This CDR3 has 12 amino acids. The CDR3 DNA is TGTGCCAGCAGCGTAGATGGACTAGAAGCTTTCTTT. It specifies CASSVDGLEAFF.

The chain combines TRBV6-4 with TRBJ2-3; D is possibly TRBD2 (6 bases). The germline V and J ends were trimmed by 2 bases and 4 bases, with 13 bases remaining between them. The CDR3 has 15 amino acids. Germline values: CDR1 MRHNA, CDR2 SNTAGT. This CDR3 reads CASSDAGGGPDTQYF. In nucleotides, the CDR3 is TGTGCCAGCAGTGACGCCGGGGGAGGCCCAGATACGCAGTATTTT.

Notes on this clone: One junction end disagrees with the germline gene, perhaps due to a read error. The V and J genes are TRBV7-9 and TRBJ2-7; D perhaps matches TRBD1 (7 bases). Germline CDR1 reads SEHNR; CDR2 reads FQNEAQ (reference sequence). This CDR3 has 13 amino acids. This CDR3 is CSSSTRQGLEQYF. CDR3 bases: TGTTCCAGCAGCACCCGACAGGGACTCGAGCAGTACTTC.

The chain is built from TRBV9 and TRBJ2-5, with TRBD2 identical over 10 bases. The J segment lost 1 base and the V segment lost 4 bases, leaving 13 bases of the junction unmatched. The CDR3 consists of 18 residues. The germline gives CDR1 SGDLS, CDR2 YYNGEE. The CDR3 loop is CASSPVGGLADFQETQYF. The CDR3 nucleotides read TGTGCCAGCAGCCCGGTTGGTGGACTAGCGGATTTCCAAGAGACCCAGTACTTC.

In DNA form, the CDR3 reads TGTGCCAGCAGTCGGACAGGGATGGCCTATGGCTACACCTTC. Encoded protein: CASSRTGMAYGYTF. This rearrangement joins TRBV27 to TRBJ1-2; 8 nucleotides agree with TRBD1. V shed 5 bases, J shed 4 bases, and the junction held 6 bases outside the gene matches. This CDR3 contains 14 residues. Germline CDR1 reads MNHEY; CDR2 reads SMNVEV (reference sequence).

The chain has TRBV19 and TRBJ2-5; 15 bases are shared with TRBD2. V lost 4 bases, J lost 2 bases, and 2 bases stayed unmatched. Germline CDR1 and CDR2: LNHDA and SQIVND (reference sequence). This CDR3 is built from 16 residues. CDR3 sequence reads: CASSKGLAGGQETQYF. DNA of the CDR3: TGTGCCAGTAGTAAAGGACTAGCGGGAGGGCAAGAGACCCAGTACTTC.

The J gene is TRBJ2-1, the V gene TRBV5-1, with 8 bases aligning to TRBD1. The CDR3 has 16 residues. J was trimmed by 3 bases and V by 0 bases; bases with no gene match: 5. In germline, CDR1 is SGHRS, CDR2 YFSETQ. In DNA form, the CDR3 reads TGCGCCAGCAGCTTGGCCGCAGGGGGCATCTACAATGAGCAGTTCTTC. Translated: CASSLAAGGIYNEQFF.

This sequence joins TRBV7-3 and TRBJ1-2; D is unresolved. Trimming took off 6 bases at V and 4 bases at J, with 18 bases between the two ends. This CDR3 region has 15 residues. Germline CDR1 is SGHTA and CDR2 is FQGTGA. CDR3 region: CASRDWTVAGYGYTF. CDR3 DNA sequence: TGTGCCAGCAGAGACTGGACGGTAGCGGGCTATGGCTACACCTTC.

This clone was detected a few times. This rearrangement joins TRBV5-1 to TRBJ1-1, with TRBD1 matching 9 bases. CDR1 and CDR2 (germline): SGHRS, YFSETQ. V was pared by 0 bases and J by 1 base, with 4 bases of the junction left unmatched. The CDR3 runs to 16 residues. The CDR3 nucleotides are TGCGCCAGCAGCTTGGAAACAGGGGGCCCGAACACTGAAGCTTTCTTT. Amino acids: CASSLETGGPNTEAFF. Combining the CDR3 with reference TRBV5-1 and TRBJ1-1 gives the whole variable domain KAGVTQTPRYLIKTRGQQVTLSCSPISGHRSVSWYQQTPGQGLQFLFEYFSETQRNKGNFPGRFSGRQFSNSRSEMNVSTLELGDSALYLCASSLETGGPNTEAFFGQGTRLTVV.

This rearrangement joins TRBV15 to TRBJ2-2; TRBD2 matches 11 bases. Trimming cost V 0 bases and J 2 bases; bases outside gene matches: 5. The CDR3 loop spans 18 amino acids. Germline V lookup: CDR1 LNHNV, CDR2 YYDKDF (reference sequence). The DNA of the CDR3 is TGTGCCACCAGCAGAGACGGGACTAGCGGTCTAAACACCGGGGAGCTGTTTTTT. This gives the protein CATSRDGTSGLNTGELFF.